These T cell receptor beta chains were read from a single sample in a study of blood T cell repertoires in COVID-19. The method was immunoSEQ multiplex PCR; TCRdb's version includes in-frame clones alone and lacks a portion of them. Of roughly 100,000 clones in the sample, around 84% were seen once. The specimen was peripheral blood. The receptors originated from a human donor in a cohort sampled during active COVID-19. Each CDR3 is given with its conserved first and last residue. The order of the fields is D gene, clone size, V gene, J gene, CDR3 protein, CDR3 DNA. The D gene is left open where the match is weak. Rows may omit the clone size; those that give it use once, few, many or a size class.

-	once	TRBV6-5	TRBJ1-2	CASSHNSGSLNGYTF	TGTGCCAGCAGCCACAACTCAGGCTCTCTCAATGGCTACACCTTC
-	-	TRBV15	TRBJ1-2	CATSPDTSNYGYTF	TGTGCCACCAGCCCAGATACATCTAACTATGGCTACACCTTC
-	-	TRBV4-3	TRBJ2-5	CASSQAATKKETQYF	TGCGCCAGCAGCCAGGCCGCCACTAAAAAAGAGACCCAGTACTTC
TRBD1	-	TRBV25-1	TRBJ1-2	CATRTGEGYTF	TGTGCCACTCGGACAGGGGAGGGCTACACCTTC
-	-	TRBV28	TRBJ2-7	CASTAGSYEQYF	TGTGCCAGCACCGCGGGCTCCTACGAGCAGTACTTC
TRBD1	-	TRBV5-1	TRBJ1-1	CASSGMGQGNTEAFF	TGCGCCAGCAGCGGAATGGGACAGGGGAACACTGAAGCTTTCTTT
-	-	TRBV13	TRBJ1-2	CASSGRGGYGYTF	TGTGCCAGCAGCGGCAGGGGAGGGTATGGCTACACCTTC
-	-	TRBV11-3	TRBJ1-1	CASSLGDMRNTEAFF	TGTGCCAGCAGCTTAGGTGACATGAGGAACACTGAAGCTTTCTTT
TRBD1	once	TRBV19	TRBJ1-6	CASSKRYRGSSNSPLHF	TGTGCCAGTAGTAAGAGGTACAGGGGATCCTCTAATTCACCCCTCCACTTT
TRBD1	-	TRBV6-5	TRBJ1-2	CASATGGNYGYTF	TGTGCCAGTGCTACAGGGGGAAACTATGGCTACACCTTC
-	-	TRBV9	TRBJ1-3	CASSPNFSGNTIYF	TGTGCCAGCAGCCCAAATTTCTCTGGAAACACCATATATTTT
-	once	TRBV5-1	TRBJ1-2	CASSFTGTGGVGYTF	TGCGCCAGCAGCTTTACCGGGACCGGGGGGGTTGGCTACACCTTC
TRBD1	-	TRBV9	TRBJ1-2	CASSPNPQGDGYTF	TGTGCCAGCAGCCCGAACCCCCAGGGGGATGGCTACACCTTC
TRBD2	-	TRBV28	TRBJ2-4	CASSLGLAGGQLKNIQYF	TGTGCCAGCAGTCTCGGACTAGCGGGGGGTCAATTGAAAAACATTCAGTACTTC
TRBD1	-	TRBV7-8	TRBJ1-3	CASSPQGAGNTIYF	TGTGCCAGCAGCCCCCAGGGGGCTGGAAACACCATATATTTT
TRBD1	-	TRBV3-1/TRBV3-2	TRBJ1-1	CATQTGGNTEAFF	TGTGCCACCCAGACAGGGGGTAATACTGAAGCTTTCTTT
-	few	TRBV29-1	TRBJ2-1	CSVRGLGEQFF	TGCAGCGTTAGGGGCTTAGGTGAGCAGTTCTTC
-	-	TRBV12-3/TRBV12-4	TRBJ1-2	CASSLDSSVGYTF	TGTGCCAGCAGTTTAGACAGCAGTGTCGGCTACACCTTC
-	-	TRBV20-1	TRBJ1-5	CSASLVGVNQPQHF	TGCAGTGCTAGTTTGGTAGGGGTTAATCAGCCCCAGCATTTT
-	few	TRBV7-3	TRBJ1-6	CASSLTGRAGSPLHF	TGTGCCAGCAGCTTAACGGGCAGGGCAGGATCACCCCTCCACTTT
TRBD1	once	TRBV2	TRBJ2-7	CASSLGQLTSYEQYF	TGTGCCAGCAGCCTGGGACAGCTGACCTCCTACGAGCAGTACTTC
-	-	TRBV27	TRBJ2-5	CASSLGQPGETQYF	TGTGCCAGCAGTCTCGGACAGCCGGGGGAGACCCAGTACTTC
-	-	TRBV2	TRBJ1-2	CASSEEGGINYGYTF	TGTGCCAGCAGTGAAGAGGGGGGGATCAACTATGGCTACACCTTC
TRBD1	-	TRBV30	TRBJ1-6	CACHLPRDSNSPLHF	TGTGCCTGCCACCTCCCCCGGGACAGTAATTCACCCCTCCACTTT
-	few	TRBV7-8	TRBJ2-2	CASSLALQGKTGELFF	TGTGCCAGCAGCTTAGCGCTACAGGGAAAAACCGGGGAGCTGTTTTTT
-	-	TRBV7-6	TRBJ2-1	CASSQDGTYNEQFF	TGTGCCAGCAGCCAGGACGGGACCTACAATGAGCAGTTCTTC
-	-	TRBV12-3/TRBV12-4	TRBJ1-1	CASSIVRGTEAFF	TGTGCCAGCAGCATAGTTAGGGGCACTGAAGCTTTCTTT
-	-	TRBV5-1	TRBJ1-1	CASSSRQSRIEAFF	TGCGCCAGCAGCTCCCGACAGAGTAGAATTGAAGCTTTCTTT
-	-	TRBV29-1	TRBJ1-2	CSAFEGVSFGYTF	TGCAGCGCCTTCGAGGGGGTTTCCTTTGGCTACACCTTC
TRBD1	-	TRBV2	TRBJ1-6	CASGTANSPLHF	TGTGCCAGCGGGACAGCTAATTCACCCCTCCACTTT
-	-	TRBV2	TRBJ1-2	CASSPRRQFNYGYTF	TGTGCCAGCAGCCCCCGGAGACAGTTTAACTATGGCTACACCTTC
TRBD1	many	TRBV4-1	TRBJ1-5	CASSPYVGDPGQGHF	TGCGCCAGCAGCCCTTACGTGGGGGACCCGGGACAGGGGCATTTT
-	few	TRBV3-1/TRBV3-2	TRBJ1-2	CASSQQRIGNYGYTF	TGTGCCAGCAGCCAACAGCGAATCGGTAACTATGGCTACACCTTC
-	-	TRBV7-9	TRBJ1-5	CASSLGELTQHF	TGTGCCAGCAGCTTGGGAGAACTGACCCAGCATTTT
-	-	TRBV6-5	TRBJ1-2	CASSPDTEYGYTF	TGTGCCAGCAGTCCCGACACAGAATATGGCTACACCTTC
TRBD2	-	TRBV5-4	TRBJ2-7	CASSLLAGGLEQYF	TGTGCCAGCAGCTTACTAGCGGGGGGCCTCGAACAGTACTTC
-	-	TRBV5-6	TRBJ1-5	CASSLGEGRLSNQPQHF	TGTGCCAGCAGCTTGGGTGAGGGAAGGCTTAGCAATCAGCCCCAGCATTTT
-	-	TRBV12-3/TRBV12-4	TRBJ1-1	CASSYSRVPEAFF	TGTGCCAGCAGTTATTCACGGGTCCCTGAAGCTTTCTTT
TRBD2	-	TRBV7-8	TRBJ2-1	CASSPRLAGLNNEQFF	TGTGCCAGCAGCCCCCGACTAGCGGGGCTGAACAATGAGCAGTTCTTC
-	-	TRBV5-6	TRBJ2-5	CASSWGGSETQYF	TGTGCCAGCAGCTGGGGAGGTTCAGAGACCCAGTACTTC
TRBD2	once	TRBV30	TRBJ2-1	CAWKGGGAYNEQFF	TGTGCCTGGAAGGGCGGGGGGGCCTACAATGAGCAGTTCTTC
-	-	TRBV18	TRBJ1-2	CASSADSHYGYTF	TGTGCCAGCTCAGCGGACAGCCACTATGGCTACACCTTC
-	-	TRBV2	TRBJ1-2	CASRLTGSYGYTF	TGTGCCAGCAGGCTAACAGGGAGCTATGGCTACACCTTC
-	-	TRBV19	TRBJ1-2	CASSISKGPYGYTF	TGTGCCAGTAGTATAAGTAAGGGGCCCTATGGCTACACCTTC
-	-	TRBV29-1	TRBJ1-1	CSVSFVNTEAFF	TGCAGCGTCAGTTTCGTGAACACTGAAGCTTTCTTT
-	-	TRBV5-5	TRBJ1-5	CASSYTSGPQPQHF	TGTGCCAGCAGCTACACAAGCGGCCCCCAGCCCCAGCATTTT
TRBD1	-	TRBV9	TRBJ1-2	CASSTTGTVYGYTF	TGTGCCAGCAGTACCACCGGGACAGTTTATGGCTACACCTTC
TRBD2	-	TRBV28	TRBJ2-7	CASSWGLAGVSSYEQYF	TGTGCCAGCAGTTGGGGTCTAGCGGGGGTCAGCTCCTACGAGCAGTACTTC